This is a list of T cell receptor beta chains from one sample in a study of shared clonotypes between healthy human individuals. Sequencing used immunoSEQ multiplex PCR; TCRdb keeps in-frame clones, though not all of them. This table has about 1,800,000 clones, approximately 94% appearing once. The sequenced material came from naive CD8+ T cells sorted from blood. These receptors all stem from a young man in good health. The CDR3 runs from the conserved cysteine through the conserved F or W. The D gene is left open where the match is weak. Only part of the rows carry a size: once, few, many, or a class if the clone is expanded.

-,-,TRBV5-1,TRBJ1-1,TGCGCCAGCAGCTTGGCAGCCTGGGGTTACACTGAAGCTTTCTTT,CASSLAAWGYTEAFF
-,-,TRBV7-2,TRBJ2-7,TGTGCCAGCAGCCCGTACAGGGTCAAACTTAACGAGCAGTACTTC,CASSPYRVKLNEQYF
-,-,TRBV5-4,TRBJ1-2,TGTGCCAGCAGTTACCCTGAGGAGGGACTAAAGGGCTACACCTTC,CASSYPEEGLKGYTF
-,-,TRBV7-8,TRBJ1-2,TGTGCCAGCAGCTCAAAACCCGAGGAGGACGGCTACACCTTC,CASSSKPEEDGYTF
TRBD1,-,TRBV6-5,TRBJ2-2,TGTGCCAGCAGTGCCGGGACAGGGGAGGCCGGGGAGCTGTTTTTT,CASSAGTGEAGELFF
-,-,TRBV27,TRBJ1-6,TGTGCCAGCAGTTTATCTTTTGGGGGGGCCGACTCACCCCTCCACTTT,CASSLSFGGADSPLHF
-,-,TRBV5-6,TRBJ1-2,TGTGCCAGCAGTAAAACAGATAACTATGGCTACACCTTC,CASSKTDNYGYTF
TRBD1,once,TRBV5-6,TRBJ2-7,TGTGCCAGCAGCTTGCGGGGACAGTTTTACGAGCAGTACTTC,CASSLRGQFYEQYF
TRBD2,-,TRBV28,TRBJ2-5,TGTGCCAGCAACGGGGAGGGAGAGACCCAGTACTTC,CASNGEGETQYF
-,-,TRBV6-5,TRBJ2-7,TGTGCCAGCAGTTACAGGTACTCCTACGAGCAGTACTTC,CASSYRYSYEQYF
-,-,TRBV27,TRBJ2-5,TGTGCCAGCAGTTTTTATGCGGGAGAGACCCAGTACTTC,CASSFYAGETQYF
-,-,TRBV7-6,TRBJ2-3,TGTGCCAGCAGCTTAAACAGGGAACCAGATACGCAGTATTTT,CASSLNREPDTQYF
TRBD2,-,TRBV6-5,TRBJ2-1,TGTGCCAGCCGGGAGGCCAATGAGCAGTTCTTC,CASREANEQFF
TRBD2,-,TRBV19,TRBJ2-1,TGTGCCAGTAGTCCCCGGGAGGGCTACAATGAGCAGTTCTTC,CASSPREGYNEQFF
TRBD1,few,TRBV19,TRBJ2-7,TGTGCCAGTAGCTTTGACAGGGAGTCCTACGAGCAGTACTTC,CASSFDRESYEQYF
-,-,TRBV20-1,TRBJ2-3,TGCAGTGCTCGCACAGATACGCAGTATTTT,CSARTDTQYF
-,-,TRBV28,TRBJ2-1,TGTGCCAGCACCTCCTACTCAGGGGCAACCTACAATGAGCAGTTCTTC,CASTSYSGATYNEQFF
-,-,TRBV7-8,TRBJ2-1,TGTGCCAGCAGCGTTAAGACTAGTTTGAGCCCTGACAATGAGCAGTTCTTC,CASSVKTSLSPDNEQFF
TRBD2,-,TRBV13,TRBJ2-1,TGTGCCAGCAGCTTACCTAGCGGGGGGGCGGGTGAGCAGTTCTTC,CASSLPSGGAGEQFF
-,-,TRBV7-2,TRBJ2-5,TGTGCCAGCAGCATAGCGGAAGAAGAACGTTTAAAGTACCAAGAGACCCAGTACTTC,CASSIAEEERLKYQETQYF
TRBD1,-,TRBV4-1,TRBJ2-3,TGCGCCAGCAGCACCCGGACAGGGTTAGATACGCAGTATTTT,CASSTRTGLDTQYF
-,-,TRBV7-6,TRBJ1-1,TGTGCCAGCAGCTTGGAGGGGTGGATGAACACTGAAGCTTTCTTT,CASSLEGWMNTEAFF
TRBD1,-,TRBV29-1,TRBJ1-2,TGCAGCGTGATGGACAGGGATGGCTACACCTTC,CSVMDRDGYTF
TRBD2,once,TRBV10-2,TRBJ2-1,TGCGCCAGCAGTGGAGGGGCTAGCGGATACAATGAGCAGTTCTTC,CASSGGASGYNEQFF
-,-,TRBV30,TRBJ2-2,TGTGCCTGGAGTCCGGTGTTGGGCGGGGAGCTGTTTTTT,CAWSPVLGGELFF
-,-,TRBV11-2,TRBJ2-1,TGTGCCAGCAGCTTACTAGCGAATGAGCAGTTCTTC,CASSLLANEQFF
-,once,TRBV7-9,TRBJ2-7,TGTGCCAGCAGCTTAACCGGGACATCCGATTATGAGCAGTACTTC,CASSLTGTSDYEQYF
-,-,TRBV5-6,TRBJ2-7,TGTGCCAGCAGCTTGGTTCCAGGGGAGGGCGAGCAGTACTTC,CASSLVPGEGEQYF
-,once,TRBV9,TRBJ2-3,TGTGCCAGCAGCGCAACAAATCCCGCGCAGTATTTT,CASSATNPAQYF
-,-,TRBV4-1,TRBJ2-7,TGCGCCAGCAGCCCAAGTTCTAGGGGCTCCTACGAGCAGTACTTC,CASSPSSRGSYEQYF
-,-,TRBV5-8,TRBJ2-7,TGTGCCAGCAGCGGAGGACGGTTAAAGGACGAGCAGTACTTC,CASSGGRLKDEQYF
TRBD1,-,TRBV6-5,TRBJ1-2,TGTGCCAGCAGTTATTGGGCGGGACAGCGAGACTATGGCTACACCTTC,CASSYWAGQRDYGYTF
-,-,TRBV27,TRBJ2-7,TGTGCCAGCAGTTTAGAAAGACAGTCATCCTACGAGCAGTACTTC,CASSLERQSSYEQYF
TRBD1,few,TRBV18,TRBJ1-2,TGTGCCAGCTCACCGGACAGGGACTATGGCTACACCTTC,CASSPDRDYGYTF
-,once,TRBV6-5,TRBJ2-3,TGTGCCAGCAGTTACGACAGCGACACCGAAGATACGCAGTATTTT,CASSYDSDTEDTQYF
-,-,TRBV7-6,TRBJ2-5,TGTGCCAGCAGCCGCTCCCCCCAGGGGCGACAAGAGACCCAGTACTTC,CASSRSPQGRQETQYF
TRBD1,-,TRBV27,TRBJ2-7,TGTGCCAGCAGTTTAGGGCAGGGGGCCGTCTACGAGCAGTACTTC,CASSLGQGAVYEQYF
-,-,TRBV9,TRBJ2-5,TGTGCCAGCAGCGTCGCGGACAGCAAAGAGACCCAGTACTTC,CASSVADSKETQYF
-,-,TRBV9,TRBJ2-1,TGTGCCAGCAGCCCCGCTGGACCAACCATGTACAATGAGCAGTTCTTC,CASSPAGPTMYNEQFF
-,-,TRBV19,TRBJ1-5,TGTGCCAGTAGTATGGGGAAATCTTGGGGGAGTGGCAATCAGCCCCAGCATTTT,CASSMGKSWGSGNQPQHF
-,-,TRBV7-9,TRBJ2-1,TGTGCCAGCAGCTTAGATAGGTCCCTCTCCTACAATGAGCAGTTCTTC,CASSLDRSLSYNEQFF